A single TCR beta chain is shown here with its context. Libraries were prepared by immunoSEQ multiplex PCR; TCRdb keeps only in-frame clonotypes and omits some of them. This table has about 260,000 clones, 75% to 90% appearing once. The length of the CDR3 is 17 residues. Trimming shortened V by 4 bases and J by 3 bases, and 22 bases separated the two germline ends. From germline, CDR1 is GTSNPN and CDR2 SVGIG (reference sequence). This entry belongs to a study of blood T cell repertoires in COVID-19. The source is a woman aged 18-29 years who had recovered from COVID-19. The chain couples TRBV30 to TRBJ1-5, with a possible D match to TRBD1 (5 bases). The source material was PBMCs or T cells enriched from blood (not recorded which). The CDR3 sequence is CAWKLSGTAQPNQPQHF. As DNA, the CDR3 is TGTGCCTGGAAATTGTCAGGGACTGCACAACCCAATCAGCCCCAGCATTTT. The variable domain in full, completed from reference TRBV30 and TRBJ1-5, reads SQTIHQWPATLVQPVGSPLSLECTVEGTSNPNLYWYRQAAGRGLQLLFYSVGIGQISSEVPQNLSASRPQDRQFILSSKKLLLSDSGFYLCAWKLSGTAQPNQPQHFGDGTRLSIL.